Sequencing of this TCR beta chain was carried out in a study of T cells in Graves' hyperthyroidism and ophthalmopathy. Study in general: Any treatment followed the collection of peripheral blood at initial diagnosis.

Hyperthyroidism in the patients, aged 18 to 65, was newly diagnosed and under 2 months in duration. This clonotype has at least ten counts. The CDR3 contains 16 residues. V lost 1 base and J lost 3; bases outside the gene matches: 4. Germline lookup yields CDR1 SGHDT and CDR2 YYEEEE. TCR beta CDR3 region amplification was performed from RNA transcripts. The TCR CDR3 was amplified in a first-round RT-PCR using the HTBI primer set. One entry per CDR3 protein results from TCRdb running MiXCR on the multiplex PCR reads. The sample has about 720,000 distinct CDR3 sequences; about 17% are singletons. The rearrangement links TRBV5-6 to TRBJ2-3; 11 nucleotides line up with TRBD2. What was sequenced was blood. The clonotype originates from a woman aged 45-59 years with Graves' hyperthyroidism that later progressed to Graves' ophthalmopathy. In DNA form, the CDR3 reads TGTGCCAGCAGCTTGCGACTAGCGGGGACTACAGATACGCAGTATTTT. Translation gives CASSLRLAGTTDTQYF.